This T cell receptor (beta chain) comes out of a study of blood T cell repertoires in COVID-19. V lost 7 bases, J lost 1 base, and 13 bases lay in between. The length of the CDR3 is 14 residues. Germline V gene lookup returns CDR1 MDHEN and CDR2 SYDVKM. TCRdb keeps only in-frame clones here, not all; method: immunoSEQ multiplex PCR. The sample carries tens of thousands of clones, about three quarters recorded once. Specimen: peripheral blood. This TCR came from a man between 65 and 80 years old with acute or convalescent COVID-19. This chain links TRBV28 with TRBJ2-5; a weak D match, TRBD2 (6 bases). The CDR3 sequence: CASKNGGAQETQYF. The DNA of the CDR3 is TGTGCCAGCAAGAACGGAGGGGCCCAAGAGACCCAGTACTTC.